The 31 T cell receptor beta chains reported below all come from one sample, sequenced in a study of beta chain features in type 1 diabetes. Overall study findings and caveats: Type 1 diabetes patients showed a moderate but significant shortening of TCRB CDR3s in all four CD4+ subsets.

Antigens of these TCRs are unknown. Isolated RNA was reverse transcribed in full, so expressed TCRB transcripts were sequenced. Clones were sequenced by immunoSEQ multiplex PCR, and TCRdb holds only the in-frame ones, with some missing. The table records roughly 160,000 clones, roughly 8% of them present only once. Sequenced sample: central memory CD4+ T cells from blood. Receptors were obtained from a man aged 18 to 35 with type 1 diabetes.

The V gene is TRBV4-3, the J gene TRBJ1-1; TRBD1 might be the D (6 bases). Looked up from germline, CDR1 is LGHNA and CDR2 is YSLEER. Trimming took off 2 bases at V and 5 bases at J, with 12 bases between the two ends. The CDR3 length is 14 residues. CDR3 amino acids: CASSQLRGRTEAFF. CDR3 nucleotides: TGCGCCAGCAGCCAACTCAGGGGCCGGACTGAAGCTTTCTTT.

This chain joins TRBV28 and TRBJ1-1; a possible D gene is TRBD1 (5 bases). Trimming shortened V by 5 bases and J by 2 bases, and 12 bases separated the two germline ends. This CDR3 has 14 amino acids. CDR1 is MDHEN and CDR2 is SYDVKM in the germline V gene. For the CDR3, the DNA is TGTGCCAGCAGTGCCTTCAGGGATAACACTGAAGCTTTCTTT. Its protein is CASSAFRDNTEAFF. Together with reference TRBV28 and TRBJ1-1, the CDR3 gives the full variable domain: DVKVTQSSRYLVKRTGEKVFLECVQDMDHENMFWYRQDPGLGLRLIYFSYDVKMKEKGDIPEGYSVSREKKERFSLILESASTNQTSMYLCASSAFRDNTEAFFGQGTRLTVV.

The chain couples TRBV10-3 to TRBJ2-1, with D uncertain. Between the trimmed V and J ends, which lost 6 bases and 9 bases, there was a span of 15 bases. CDR1 and CDR2 from the germline V gene are ENHRY and SYGVKD. The CDR3 is 13 residues long. CDR3 region: CAISADSPSEQFF. CDR3 nucleotide sequence: TGTGCCATCAGCGCTGACTCCCCCAGTGAGCAGTTCTTC.

V is TRBV12-2 and J is TRBJ2-7; the table's TRBD1 call for D was not verified on the DNA. TRBV12-2 is a known pseudogene. This CDR3 comprises 15 residues. CDR3 sequence: CASRSGQVRGDEQYF. CDR3 DNA sequence: TGTGCAAGTCGCTCCGGACAGGTACGCGGCGACGAGCAGTACTTC.

This clone was observed a handful of times. The J gene is TRBJ2-5, the V gene TRBV29-1; 9 bases align to TRBD1. The CDR3 has 11 amino acids. Trimming cost V 6 bases and J 9 bases; bases outside gene matches: 5. CDR1 is SQVTM and CDR2 is ANQGSEA in the germline V gene. As DNA, the CDR3 is TGCAGCGTGGGGACAGGGAGGGCCCAGTACTTC. It encodes CSVGTGRAQYF.

The V and J genes are TRBV25-1 and TRBJ1-1; no definite D call. Trimming pared 4 bases from V and 7 bases from J, leaving 7 bases between. CDR1 and CDR2 from the germline V gene are MGHDK and SYGVNS. This CDR3 has 11 residues. The CDR3 DNA reads TGTGCCAGCAGTGGACACCTTGAAGCTTTCTTT. This gives the protein CASSGHLEAFF.

The chain recombines TRBV27 with TRBJ1-1, with TRBD1 identical over 7 bases. Per the germline V gene, CDR1 is MNHEY and CDR2 is SMNVEV (reference sequence). Trimming took 4 bases from V and 0 from J; bases not matched to a gene: 11. The CDR3 is made up of 17 amino acids. DNA for the CDR3: TGTGCCAGCAGTTCCCTGACAGGGTTTTACATGAACACTGAAGCTTTCTTT. Its translation: CASSSLTGFYMNTEAFF.

J is TRBJ2-5 and V is TRBV28; perhaps TRBD2 as D (6 bases). With 6 bases removed from V and 5 bases from J, the gap between germline ends came to 19 bases. This CDR3 has 15 residues. The germline V gene encodes CDR1 MDHEN and CDR2 SYDVKM. The DNA for the CDR3 is TGTGCCAGCAGCTGGGGTAGCGGTAGGGAGGAGACCCAGTACTTC. It codes for CASSWGSGREETQYF.

This clone turned up a few times. The V call is TRBV7-6, the J call TRBJ1-5; D is uncertain. With 1 base removed from V and 4 bases from J, the gap between germline ends came to 5 bases. Germline lookup yields CDR1 SGHVS and CDR2 FNYEAQ. This CDR3 is built from 13 residues. The CDR3 DNA follows: TGTGCCAGCAGCTTAGACTCGAATCAGCCCCAGCATTTT. This translates into CASSLDSNQPQHF. The variable domain in full, with the rest retrieved from reference TRBV7-6 and TRBJ1-5, is GAGVSQSPRYKVTKRGQDVALRCDPISGHVSLYWYRQALGQGPEFLTYFNYEAQQDKSGLPNDRFSAERPEGSISTLTIQRTEQRDSAMYRCASSLDSNQPQHFGDGTRLSIL.

The chain recombines TRBV2 with TRBJ1-1, with 7 bases lining up with TRBD1. Germline-derived CDR1 and CDR2 are SNHLY and FYNNEI. The CDR3 extends over 15 amino acids. After removal of 7 bases from V and 4 bases from J, the junction contained 12 bases not matched to a gene. CDR3: CASKSIRGMVTEAFF. In DNA, the CDR3 is TGTGCCAGCAAGAGCATCAGGGGGATGGTCACTGAAGCTTTCTTT. Full variable domain (outside the CDR3, taken from reference TRBV2 and TRBJ1-1): EPEVTQTPSHQVTQMGQEVILRCVPISNHLYFYWYRQILGQKVEFLVSFYNNEISEKSEIFDDQFSVERPDGSNFTLKIRSTKLEDSAMYFCASKSIRGMVTEAFFGQGTRLTVV.

Only a few counts were recorded for this clone. The chain couples TRBV30 to TRBJ1-1; D not certain. This CDR3 has 13 residues. Germline CDR1 is GTSNPN and CDR2 is SVGIG (reference sequence). Trimming removed 2 bases at V and 1 base at J, with 8 bases between. The DNA of the CDR3 is TGTGCCTGGAGTTGGCGGAGGAACACTGAAGCTTTCTTT. It codes for CAWSWRRNTEAFF.

V usage is TRBV19 and J usage is TRBJ2-3, with D possibly TRBD1 on 5 matching bases. The CDR3 has 13 residues. The germline gives CDR1 LNHDA, CDR2 SQIVND (reference sequence). Trimming pared 3 bases from V and 5 bases from J, leaving 9 bases between. The CDR3 loop is CASSIRVKDTQYF. The CDR3 nucleotides read TGTGCCAGTAGTATCAGGGTCAAAGATACGCAGTATTTT.

In the case of this clone: This same CDR3 is encoded by further DNA sequences in the sample. This chain uses TRBV5-1 with TRBJ2-7; TRBD2 aligns across 14 bases. CDR3 length: 15 residues. The germline V gene has CDR1 SGHRS and CDR2 YFSETQ. V lost 4 bases, J lost 5 bases, and 5 bases stayed unmatched. The CDR3 sequence is CASSEGLAGVDEQYF. For the CDR3, the DNA is TGCGCCAGCAGCGAGGGACTAGCGGGAGTTGACGAGCAGTACTTC. The entire variable domain, with the rest obtained from reference TRBV5-1 and TRBJ2-7, is as follows: KAGVTQTPRYLIKTRGQQVTLSCSPISGHRSVSWYQQTPGQGLQFLFEYFSETQRNKGNFPGRFSGRQFSNSRSEMNVSTLELGDSALYLCASSEGLAGVDEQYFGPGTRLTVT.

The J gene is TRBJ2-7, the V gene TRBV28; D perhaps matches TRBD2 (7 bases). CDR1 MDHEN and CDR2 SYDVKM come from the germline V gene. V lost 5 bases, J lost 3 bases, and 20 bases lay in between. This CDR3 comprises 16 residues. CDR3 DNA: TGTGCCAGCAGTGAATGGGGGGGCGGGCAGGGCTACGAGCAGTACTTC. This codes for CASSEWGGGQGYEQYF.

Worth noting for this clone: Other DNA sequences in this specimen translate into the identical CDR3. V gene TRBV27 combines with J gene TRBJ2-6; D is unclear. Trimming removed 3 bases from V and 4 bases from J, with 4 bases in between. The CDR3 length is 13 residues. Germline assignment: CDR1 MNHEY and CDR2 SMNVEV (reference sequence). CDR3 sequence: CASSFSGANVLTF. In DNA, the CDR3 is TGTGCCAGCAGTTTTTCAGGGGCCAACGTCCTGACTTTC.

This clone was recorded a few times. The rearrangement links TRBV7-8 to TRBJ2-3, with TRBD2 matching 9 bases. The CDR3 extends over 15 amino acids. Germline CDR1 SGHVS, CDR2 FQNEAQ. V shed 3 bases, J shed 1 base, and the junction held 2 bases outside the gene matches. The CDR3 spells CASSFRLAGTDTQYF. CDR3 in DNA: TGTGCCAGCAGCTTCCGACTAGCGGGCACAGATACGCAGTATTTT.

This clone has more than one count but fewer than ten. Different DNA sequences within this sample yield the same CDR3. The CDR3 nucleotides are TGTGCCAGCAGTTACTCGGGTCGGGATCAGCCCCAGCATTTT. Its translation: CASSYSGRDQPQHF. The J gene is TRBJ1-5, the V gene TRBV6-5; D is uncertain. The CDR3 is 14 residues long. From germline, CDR1 is MNHEY and CDR2 SVGAGI. Trimming left V 0 bases short and J 5 bases short, with 8 bases between.

In its sample, this clone was seen a few times. J is TRBJ1-1 and V is TRBV7-9; D may be TRBD1 (5 bases). Germline CDR1 and CDR2: SEHNR and FQNEAQ (reference sequence). This CDR3 has 12 amino acids. Trimming took off 2 bases at V and 11 bases at J, with 12 bases between the two ends. The CDR3 loop is CASSLFQGVAFF. DNA for the CDR3: TGTGCCAGCAGCTTATTTCAGGGTGTGGCTTTCTTT.

This clone was detected a few times. The chain links TRBV5-5 to TRBJ1-3; possible D gene TRBD1, 6 bases. The CDR3 contains 14 residues. Germline lookup yields CDR1 SGHKS and CDR2 YYEKEE (reference sequence). Trimming removed 2 bases at V and 3 bases at J, with 9 bases between. This CDR3 reads CASSLGRGGNTIYF. DNA of the CDR3: TGTGCCAGCAGCTTAGGCAGGGGTGGAAACACCATATATTTT. Full variable domain (rest looked up from reference TRBV5-5 and TRBJ1-3): DAGVTQSPTHLIKTRGQQVTLRCSPISGHKSVSWYQQVLGQGPQFIFQYYEKEERGRGNFPDRFSARQFPNYSSELNVNALLLGDSALYLCASSLGRGGNTIYFGEGSWLTVV.

Many counts were recorded for this clone. This chain joins TRBV18 and TRBJ2-2; TRBD1 might be the D (6 bases). Germline CDR1 and CDR2: KGHSH and LQKENI. CDR3 length: 18 amino acids. The V end lost 8 bases, the J end lost 0 bases, and 22 bases lay between the germline ends. The CDR3 nucleotides are TGTGCCAGCAATGAGTTACAGGGCCTCTATTCGAACACCGGGGAGCTGTTTTTT. Translation gives CASNELQGLYSNTGELFF. Together with reference TRBV18 and TRBJ2-2, the CDR3 gives the full variable domain: NAGVMQNPRHLVRRRGQEARLRCSPMKGHSHVYWYRQLPEEGLKFMVYLQKENIIDESGMPKERFSAEFPKEGPSILRIQQVVRGDSAAYFCASNELQGLYSNTGELFFGEGSRLTVL.

This chain uses TRBV7-8 with TRBJ2-4, with D maybe TRBD2 (7 bases). The CDR3 covers 15 residues. Germline lookup yields CDR1 SGHVS and CDR2 FQNEAQ. V lost 1 base, J lost 5 bases, and 12 bases lay in between. The CDR3 DNA is TGTGCCAGCAGCTTAGGGGGGGGCCGGCAAAACATTCAGTACTTC. Its translation: CASSLGGGRQNIQYF. Complete variable domain (other parts from reference TRBV7-8 and TRBJ2-4): GAGVSQSPRYKVAKRGQDVALRCDPISGHVSLFWYQQALGQGPEFLTYFQNEAQLDKSGLPSDRFFAERPEGSVSTLKIQRTQQEDSAVYLCASSLGGGRQNIQYFGAGTRLSVL.

This chain links TRBV4-1 with TRBJ2-4; 11 nucleotides match TRBD1. V lost 3 bases and J lost 6; bases outside the gene matches: 4. The CDR3 has 15 amino acids. Per germline, CDR1 MGHRA and CDR2 YSYEKL. CDR3 bases: TGCGCCAGCAGCCAGGCGGGACAGGGGGGAAACATTCAGTACTTC. Translated, it gives CASSQAGQGGNIQYF.

This clone was observed a handful of times. The V call is TRBV5-1, the J call TRBJ2-7, with TRBD2 matching over 9 bases. This CDR3 contains 14 residues. The V segment lost 5 bases and the J segment 5 bases; nucleotides outside the gene matches: 8. Germline values: CDR1 SGHRS, CDR2 YFSETQ. This chain's CDR3 is CASSLAGEYDEQYF. Written as DNA, the CDR3 is TGCGCCAGCAGTTTAGCGGGAGAATATGACGAGCAGTACTTC.

This clone occurred many times. The chain is built from TRBV30 and TRBJ2-5, with D uncertain. Trimming cost V 3 bases and J 5 bases, with 16 bases left between them. This CDR3 has 14 residues. CDR1 is GTSNPN, CDR2 SVGIG, per germline (reference sequence). The CDR3 region is CAWSPVSNGETQYF. The CDR3 nucleotides read TGTGCCTGGAGCCCGGTGTCAAACGGGGAGACCCAGTACTTC.

The chain joins TRBV11-2 to TRBJ1-4; possible D gene TRBD1, 5 bases. The germline V and J ends were trimmed by 5 bases and 8 bases, with 15 bases remaining between them. This CDR3 region has 14 residues. Germline CDR1 SGHAT, CDR2 FQNNGV. The CDR3: CASSLQFRGEKLFF. The CDR3 DNA reads as TGTGCCAGCAGCCTACAGTTCCGGGGGGAAAAACTGTTTTTT.

This clone was seen a handful of times. This chain connects TRBV5-1 to TRBJ2-5; 8 nucleotides agree with TRBD1. This CDR3 is 15 amino acids long. Germline V gene lookup returns CDR1 SGHRS and CDR2 YFSETQ. V lost 2 bases, J lost 4 bases, and 7 bases stayed unmatched. CDR3 DNA: TGCGCCAGCAGCTTCCGGACAGGGAGAGGAGAGACCCAGTACTTC. Its translation is CASSFRTGRGETQYF. Looking up the rest from reference TRBV5-1 and TRBJ2-5 gives the full variable domain: KAGVTQTPRYLIKTRGQQVTLSCSPISGHRSVSWYQQTPGQGLQFLFEYFSETQRNKGNFPGRFSGRQFSNSRSEMNVSTLELGDSALYLCASSFRTGRGETQYFGPGTRLLVL.

The chain joins TRBV28 to TRBJ1-1, with 9 bases matching TRBD1. Trimming cost V 2 bases and J 13 bases; bases outside gene matches: 8. Germline V gene lookup returns CDR1 MDHEN and CDR2 SYDVKM. CDR3 size: 13 residues. The CDR3 is CASSLADRGRVFF. CDR3 nucleotides: TGTGCCAGCAGTTTAGCGGACAGGGGCAGAGTTTTCTTT. The full variable domain, rest sourced from reference TRBV28 and TRBJ1-1, is DVKVTQSSRYLVKRTGEKVFLECVQDMDHENMFWYRQDPGLGLRLIYFSYDVKMKEKGDIPEGYSVSREKKERFSLILESASTNQTSMYLCASSLADRGRVFFGQGTRLTVV.

V is TRBV6-5 and J is TRBJ2-4, with D possibly TRBD2 on 5 matching bases. Per germline, CDR1 MNHEY and CDR2 SVGAGI. V was trimmed by 6 bases and J by 5 bases, leaving 14 bases between them. This CDR3 is built from 14 residues. CDR3 nucleotides: TGTGCCAGCAGCAGGCGGGTGGACCAAAACATTCAGTACTTC. This codes for CASSRRVDQNIQYF.

The genes are TRBV4-1 and TRBJ2-3, with 9 bases that match TRBD2. The V segment lost 0 bases and the J segment 6 bases; nucleotides outside the gene matches: 10. The germline V gene has CDR1 MGHRA and CDR2 YSYEKL. This CDR3 has 17 residues. Written as DNA, the CDR3 is TGCGCCAGCAGCCAAGATCGAGCGGGGGGAGGATCCGATACGCAGTATTTT. It translates to CASSQDRAGGGSDTQYF.

Concerning this clone itself: Distinct nucleotide sequences in the sample also encode this CDR3. This chain uses TRBV2 with TRBJ2-3, with 8 bases fitting TRBD1. The CDR3 extends over 14 amino acids. J lost 4 bases, V lost 6 bases, and 6 bases had no gene match. The germline gives CDR1 SNHLY, CDR2 FYNNEI. CDR3 residues: CASSETGVADTQYF. The CDR3, as DNA: TGTGCCAGCAGCGAGACAGGGGTGGCAGATACGCAGTATTTT.

In this sample, this clone turned up many times. The chain couples TRBV9 to TRBJ2-2, with a possible D match to TRBD1 (5 bases). V lost 4 bases to trimming and J lost 11 bases, with 12 bases between them. Germline CDR1 is SGDLS and CDR2 is YYNGEE. This CDR3 has 12 residues. In DNA, the CDR3 is TGTGCCAGCAGCACAGCAAGGGGAGAGCTGTTTTTT. This encodes CASSTARGELFF. Full variable domain (rest looked up from reference TRBV9 and TRBJ2-2): DSGVTQTPKHLITATGQRVTLRCSPRSGDLSVYWYQQSLDQGLQFLIQYYNGEERAKGNILERFSAQQFPDLHSELNLSSLELGDSALYFCASSTARGELFFGEGSRLTVL.